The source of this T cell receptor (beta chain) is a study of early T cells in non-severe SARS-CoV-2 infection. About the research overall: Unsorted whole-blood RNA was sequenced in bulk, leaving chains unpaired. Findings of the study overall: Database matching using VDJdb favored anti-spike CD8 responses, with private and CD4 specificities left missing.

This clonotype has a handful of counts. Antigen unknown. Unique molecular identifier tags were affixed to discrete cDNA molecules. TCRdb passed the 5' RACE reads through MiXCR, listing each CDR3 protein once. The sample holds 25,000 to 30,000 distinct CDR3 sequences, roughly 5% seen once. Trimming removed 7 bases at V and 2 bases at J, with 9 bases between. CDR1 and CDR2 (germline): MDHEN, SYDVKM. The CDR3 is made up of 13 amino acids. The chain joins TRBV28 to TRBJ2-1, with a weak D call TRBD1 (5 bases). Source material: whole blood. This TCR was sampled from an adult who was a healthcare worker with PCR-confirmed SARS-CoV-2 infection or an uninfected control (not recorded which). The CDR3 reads CASKTDTYNEQFF. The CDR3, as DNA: TGTGCCAGCAAGACAGACACCTACAATGAGCAGTTCTTC. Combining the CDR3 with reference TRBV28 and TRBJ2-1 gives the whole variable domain DVKVTQSSRYLVKRTGEKVFLECVQDMDHENMFWYRQDPGLGLRLIYFSYDVKMKEKGDIPEGYSVSREKKERFSLILESASTNQTSMYLCASKTDTYNEQFFGPGTRLTVL.